The sequence of this TCR beta chain was determined in a study of CD8 T cells in ankylosing spondylitis. General study points: Earlier studies detected some motif variants in reactive arthritis synovial fluid and blood.

This clonotype was detected only a few times. Its matching antigen is unknown. CDR1 is SGHRS, CDR2 YFSETQ, per germline. This CDR3 comprises 15 residues. Trimming cost V 3 bases and J 0 bases; bases outside gene matches: 5. A single record per CDR3 protein comes from TCRdb applying MiXCR to the 5' RACE reads. The sample gives around 300,000 distinct CDR3 sequences, roughly 12% of which show up once; roughly 9.5% is in the top ten. The source of this sequence is a female donor with ankylosing spondylitis or in good health (not recorded which). The chain links TRBV5-1 to TRBJ1-1; 7 nucleotides match TRBD1. Sequencing was done on a sample of blood, either unsorted or a sorted T cell fraction (not recorded which). CDR3 sequence (DNA): TGCGCCAGCAGCTGGGCCCAGGGGGTGAACACTGAAGCTTTCTTT. This sequence encodes CASSWAQGVNTEAFF. Together with reference TRBV5-1 and TRBJ1-1, the CDR3 gives the full variable domain: KAGVTQTPRYLIKTRGQQVTLSCSPISGHRSVSWYQQTPGQGLQFLFEYFSETQRNKGNFPGRFSGRQFSNSRSEMNVSTLELGDSALYLCASSWAQGVNTEAFFGQGTRLTVV.